The 8 T cell receptor beta chains below were found in one sample sequenced in a study of cytomegalovirus exposure and HLA in healthy donors (dated by TCRdb to between 2016 and 2019). Libraries were constructed by the immunoSEQ multiplex PCR assay. For the multiplex PCR, a mixture combining 60 forward primers for TCR Vbeta segments and 13 reverse primers for TCR Jbeta segments was used. Here the immuneACCESS table is served through TCRdb, limited to in-frame sequences with V and J called. Missing clones are a known gap in these copies; in checked studies unresolved V genes cover under half, and the rest lacks a known reason. The sample yields 200,000 or so clones; about 83% were counted once. The top ten hold about 5.6% of the sample. The specimen was PBMCs. These receptors came from a woman aged 25 to 45 in good health and CMV-seropositive.

The CDR3: CASSLSGTLHETQYF. In DNA, the CDR3 is TGTGCCAGCAGTTTATCCGGGACTCTCCATGAGACCCAGTACTTC. The V gene is TRBV27, the J gene TRBJ2-5; maybe TRBD2 (6 bases). CDR1 and CDR2 from the germline V gene are MNHEY and SMNVEV (reference sequence). The CDR3 runs to 15 residues. Deletions cut 0 bases from V and 5 bases from J, with 13 bases between.

This clone has only a few counts. This sequence joins TRBV5-5 and TRBJ1-1; 7 positions agree with TRBD1. Germline V gene sequence: CDR1 SGHKS, CDR2 YYEKEE (reference sequence). Trimming removed 3 bases from V and 5 bases from J; junction bases left unmatched: 7. The CDR3 spans 14 residues. CDR3 coding DNA: TGTGCCAGCAGCTACCGACAGGGTTGGACTGAAGCTTTCTTT. Amino acids: CASSYRQGWTEAFF.

The chain carries TRBV29-1 and TRBJ1-2; D remains ambiguous. V lost 5 bases and J lost 3, with 13 bases in between. Germline V gene data show CDR1 as SQVTM and CDR2 as ANQGSEA. This CDR3 is built from 13 residues. The CDR3, as DNA: TGCAGCGTTCGGACGGGAGGATACTATGGCTACACCTTC. This translates into CSVRTGGYYGYTF.

This chain connects TRBV5-6 to TRBJ1-6, with TRBD1 as a possible D gene (6 bases). The CDR3 consists of 15 residues. V was cut by 3 bases and J by 14 bases, with 21 bases left in between. Germline V gene lookup returns CDR1 SGHDT and CDR2 YYEEEE. CDR3 nucleotides: TGTGCCAGCAGCTACTTTCGGGACACGCGTCAGGCCCTCCACTTT. Protein product: CASSYFRDTRQALHF.

The V and J genes are TRBV6-6 and TRBJ1-1; 7 nucleotides agree with TRBD1. The CDR3 has 12 amino acids. Germline V gives CDR1 MNHNY, CDR2 SVGAGI (reference sequence). V gave up 6 bases and J gave up 11 bases; unmatched junction bases: 9. The CDR3 DNA sequence: TGTGCCAGCAGACCAACGACAGGGAGGGCTTTCTTT. This gives the protein CASRPTTGRAFF.

This clone appeared a few times. The V call is TRBV7-9, the J call TRBJ1-1, with D maybe TRBD1 (5 bases). CDR3 length: 15 residues. Per the germline V gene, CDR1 is SEHNR and CDR2 is FQNEAQ (reference sequence). The germline V and J ends were trimmed by 1 base and 7 bases, with 16 bases remaining between them. The CDR3 nucleotides read TGTGCCAGCAGCTTAGGTCAGGGAGGTGGGGGTGAAGCTTTCTTT. Protein: CASSLGQGGGGEAFF.

This chain connects TRBV4-2 to TRBJ1-1; D remains unclear. Germline V CDR1 and CDR2: LGHNA, YNFKEQ. The CDR3 contains 15 residues. V lost 4 bases and J lost 3, with 15 bases in between. In DNA, the CDR3 is TGTGCCAGCAGCCCTCGTAGAGTGTTGGACACTGAAGCTTTCTTT. Protein product: CASSPRRVLDTEAFF.

The chain carries TRBV2 and TRBJ2-5; D is perhaps TRBD2 (5 bases). The V gene's germline CDR1 is SNHLY and CDR2 FYNNEI. The CDR3 is made up of 12 amino acids. V was cut by 7 bases and J by 4 bases, with 10 bases left in between. In DNA form, the CDR3 reads TGTGCCAGCAAACTCGGGGTAGAGACCCAGTACTTC. Translation: CASKLGVETQYF.